The clone carrying this T cell receptor beta chain was observed a few times. This record belongs to a study of blood T cell repertoires in COVID-19. Whole-study context: Both acute and convalescent COVID-19 samples were obtained from the United States, Italy and Spain.

Here immunoSEQ multiplex PCR was the method, and the copy in TCRdb shows in-frame clones only, minus some. The sample contains about 55,000 clones, approximately 85% of which appear only once. Germline V gene sequence: CDR1 SGHRS, CDR2 YFSETQ. V lost 1 base and J 5 bases, leaving 6 bases between the germline ends. The CDR3 is 13 amino acids. The receptor was isolated from a human donor in a cohort sampled during active COVID-19. The sequenced material came from peripheral blood. The chain has TRBV5-1 and TRBJ1-4; a weak D match, TRBD1 (6 bases). DNA for the CDR3: TGCGCCAGCAGCTTGCAGGGGAATGAAAAACTGTTTTTT. Its protein is CASSLQGNEKLFF.